Each of the 27 T cell receptor beta chains below was sequenced from the same sample in a study of blood T cell repertoires in COVID-19 (dated by TCRdb to 2018 to 2020). The protocol used for the library was the immunoSEQ multiplex PCR assay. This immuneACCESS table, as held by TCRdb, lists in-frame sequences with V and J called but not all clones. Of the missing ones, under half trace to an unresolved V gene in checked studies; the others have no known cause. Recorded for this sample are approximately 490,000 clones; about 88% of them occurred a single time. The top ten clones comprise 6.5% to 9.5% of the sample. The sequenced sample was PBMCs or T cells enriched from blood (not recorded which). These receptors originate from a woman aged 60-70 years who had recovered from COVID-19.

The chain carries TRBV3-1 (or the pseudogene TRBV3-2) and TRBJ1-4; 7 positions match TRBD1. The length of the CDR3 is 15 residues. Germline loops: CDR1 LGHDT, CDR2 YNNKEL (reference sequence). V gave up 4 bases and J gave up 6 bases; unmatched junction bases: 8. CDR3 in DNA: TGTGCCAGCAGCCTACAGGGGCCGCCGTATGAAAAACTGTTTTTT. This gives the protein CASSLQGPPYEKLFF.

The chain has TRBV5-1 and TRBJ2-1; TRBD1 matches 8 bases. The CDR3 loop spans 15 amino acids. Germline V gene lookup returns CDR1 SGHRS and CDR2 YFSETQ. Trimming took 1 base from V and 5 from J; bases not matched to a gene: 5. The chain's CDR3 is CASSLRTGSDNEQFF. DNA for the CDR3: TGCGCCAGCAGCTTGAGGACAGGGTCTGACAATGAGCAGTTCTTC.

The rearrangement links TRBV4-1 to TRBJ2-3; D gene unclear. Germline V gene data show CDR1 as MGHRA and CDR2 as YSYEKL. The CDR3 is 16 residues long. V lost 2 bases and J lost 2, with 14 bases in between. In DNA form, the CDR3 reads TGCGCCAGCAGCCAACCCGGTCGAGGAGACACAGATACGCAGTATTTT. Residues: CASSQPGRGDTDTQYF.

The J gene is TRBJ2-2, the V gene TRBV9, with 11 bases fitting TRBD2. Trimming at V came to 2 bases and at J to 5 bases, leaving 2 bases not matched to a gene. Germline values: CDR1 SGDLS, CDR2 YYNGEE. The CDR3 totals 15 residues. CDR3 nucleotides: TGTGCCAGCAGCGTTACTAGCGGGGGTACCGGGGAGCTGTTTTTT. This encodes CASSVTSGGTGELFF.

The rearrangement joins TRBV30 to TRBJ1-1, with a tentative D call TRBD1 (6 bases). V dropped 3 bases and J dropped 9 bases, with 17 bases sitting between them. Germline assignment: CDR1 GTSNPN and CDR2 SVGIG (reference sequence). The CDR3 is 13 amino acids. Written as DNA, the CDR3 is TGTGCCTGGAGGGGGGCCCCCCAGAATCAAGCTTTCTTT. Its protein is CAWRGAPQNQAFF.

This chain links TRBV5-5 with TRBJ2-7; TRBD1 agrees at 9 bases. Losses at the gene ends were 4 bases for V and 0 bases for J; bases not matched to a gene: 5. This CDR3 has 15 amino acids. Germline V lookup: CDR1 SGHKS, CDR2 YYEKEE (reference sequence). The CDR3: CASSLGQGSSYEQYV. Written as DNA, the CDR3 is TGTGCCAGCAGCCTAGGACAGGGGAGCTCCTACGAGCAGTACGTC.

In this sample, this clone turned up once. This CDR3 is also generated by other DNA sequences in the sample. This rearrangement joins TRBV5-1 to TRBJ2-1, with 13 positions matching TRBD2. This CDR3 spans 15 amino acids. V shed 4 bases and J 4 bases; nucleotides not matched to a gene: 2. CDR1 is SGHRS, CDR2 YFSETQ, per germline. CDR3 loop: CASSPTSGGYNEQFF. In DNA form, the CDR3 reads TGCGCCAGCAGCCCGACTAGCGGGGGGTACAATGAGCAGTTCTTC.

The J gene is TRBJ2-7, the V gene TRBV3-1 (or the pseudogene TRBV3-2); 7 nucleotides agree with TRBD2. In germline, CDR1 is LGHDT, CDR2 YNNKEL (reference sequence). J gave up 3 bases and V 5 bases, and 7 bases lay outside the gene matches. The CDR3 spans 14 residues. CDR3 bases: TGTGCCAGCAGCGGGACTCGCGGGGGCTACGAGCAGTACTTC. It translates to CASSGTRGGYEQYF.

The genes are TRBV10-3 and TRBJ2-3, with D possibly matching TRBD2 (5 bases). Germline values: CDR1 ENHRY, CDR2 SYGVKD. CDR3 length: 14 residues. V was shortened by 10 bases and J by 4 bases, with 18 bases between the two germline ends. CDR3 coding DNA: TGTGCCACCCAGGACTCCCGGGGTTCAGATACGCAGTATTTT. It is translated as CATQDSRGSDTQYF.

In the case of this clone: Other DNA sequences in this specimen translate into the identical CDR3. This CDR3 is CASSFQGDGYTF. The DNA of the CDR3 is TGCGCCAGCAGCTTCCAGGGGGATGGCTACACCTTC. The chain has TRBV5-1 and TRBJ1-2; 7 positions match TRBD1. The CDR3 is 12 residues long. V lost 2 bases, J lost 6 bases, and 1 base stayed unmatched. Looked up from germline, CDR1 is SGHRS and CDR2 is YFSETQ.

CDR3 nucleotide sequence: TGTGCCAGCAGCTCGGGGACTAGCACAGATACGCAGTATTTT. It encodes CASSSGTSTDTQYF. The gene calls are TRBV5-4 and TRBJ2-3; tentatively, D is TRBD2 (6 bases). The CDR3 runs to 14 residues. Trimming took 3 bases from V and 0 from J, leaving 8 bases between them. Germline assignment: CDR1 SGHNT and CDR2 YYREEE (reference sequence).

The V and J genes are TRBV18 and TRBJ2-7; 9 bases align to TRBD1. J lost 3 bases, V lost 10 bases, and 7 bases had no gene match. Germline V CDR1 and CDR2: KGHSH, LQKENI. This CDR3 has 13 amino acids. The CDR3 sequence: CATTWGQGYEQYF. The CDR3, as DNA: TGTGCCACCACGTGGGGACAGGGCTACGAGCAGTACTTC.

V and J are TRBV7-2 and TRBJ2-1; 8 bases fit TRBD1. V was pared by 2 bases and J by 7 bases, with 7 bases of the junction left unmatched. This CDR3 is 15 amino acids long. The germline V gene has CDR1 SGHTA and CDR2 FQGNSA. For the CDR3, the DNA is TGTGCCAGCAGCTTATATTCACAGGGGGGAAATGAGCAGTTCTTC. This gives the protein CASSLYSQGGNEQFF.

V gene TRBV6-2 or TRBV6-3 combines with J gene TRBJ2-7, with 8 bases that match TRBD1. V lost 5 bases, J lost 3 bases, and 6 bases stayed unmatched. The length of the CDR3 is 14 residues. The germline CDR1 and CDR2 sequences are MNHEY and SVGEGT. For the CDR3, the DNA is TGTGCCAGCAGTCAGACAGGGGTGTACTACGAGCAGTACGTC. Its translation is CASSQTGVYYEQYV.

The chain couples TRBV29-1 to TRBJ1-2; D may be TRBD1 (6 bases). The CDR3 sequence is 14 residues long. Germline assignment: CDR1 SQVTM and CDR2 ANQGSEA. The ends were cut back, 6 bases at V and 4 bases at J, with 18 bases in the middle. Here the CDR3 reads CSVATQGFAYGYTF. For the CDR3, the DNA is TGCAGCGTCGCAACACAGGGTTTCGCCTATGGCTACACCTTC.

Of note for this clone: The sample carries other DNA sequences with the same CDR3. V is TRBV3-1 (or the pseudogene TRBV3-2) and J is TRBJ1-2, with D possibly TRBD1 on 6 matching bases. The CDR3 is 13 residues long. Germline-derived CDR1 and CDR2 are LGHDT and YNNKEL (reference sequence). V gave up 3 bases and J gave up 4 bases, with 9 bases separating them. The CDR3 DNA reads as TGTGCCAGCAGCCAGGTGACAGGCTATGGCTACACCTTC. The encoded protein is CASSQVTGYGYTF.

The chain links TRBV7-2 to TRBJ1-2, with D tentatively TRBD1 (6 bases). The CDR3 runs to 15 residues. Trimming pared 4 bases from V and 1 base from J, leaving 13 bases between. CDR1 is SGHTA and CDR2 is FQGNSA in the germline V gene. The CDR3 coding sequence is TGTGCCAGCAGCTACCGGACAGCAAATAACTATGGCTACACCTTC. Protein product: CASSYRTANNYGYTF.

The gene calls are TRBV6-5 and TRBJ1-2; D not certain. CDR3 length: 14 residues. Trimming removed 7 bases at V and 4 bases at J, with 16 bases between. Germline CDR1 and CDR2: MNHEY and SVGAGI. The CDR3 protein is CASKVGRNVYGYTF. In DNA form, the CDR3 reads TGTGCCAGCAAAGTCGGCAGGAACGTCTATGGCTACACCTTC.

The chain has TRBV5-4 and TRBJ2-7; D is possibly TRBD1 (6 bases). The CDR3 runs to 13 residues. Per the germline V gene, CDR1 is SGHNT and CDR2 is YYREEE (reference sequence). Deletions cut 4 bases from V and 4 bases from J, with 12 bases between. The CDR3 loop reads CASSPIQGYEQYF. The CDR3 DNA reads as TGTGCCAGCAGCCCTATCCAGGGGTACGAGCAGTACTTC.

The V and J genes are TRBV19 and TRBJ1-1, with TRBD1 matching over 11 bases. V shed 5 bases and J 7 bases; nucleotides not matched to a gene: 6. Per the germline V gene, CDR1 is LNHDA and CDR2 is SQIVND (reference sequence). There are 14 residues in the CDR3. CDR3 bases: TGTGCCAGTAGTCTCGGGACAGGGGGGTTTGAAGCTTTCTTT. Its translation: CASSLGTGGFEAFF.

This clone was counted only a few times. V is TRBV5-1 and J is TRBJ1-3; 11 nucleotides agree with TRBD1. V dropped 4 bases and J dropped 2; count of bases not matched to a gene: 2. The CDR3 length is 15 residues. CDR1 is SGHRS and CDR2 is YFSETQ in the germline V gene. The CDR3 spells CASSGGQGAGNTIYF. The CDR3 nucleotides read TGCGCCAGCAGCGGGGGACAGGGGGCTGGAAACACCATATATTTT.

The chain has TRBV2 and TRBJ2-5; 9 nucleotides line up with TRBD1. Per the germline V gene, CDR1 is SNHLY and CDR2 is FYNNEI. There are 16 residues in the CDR3. V trimming: 4 bases; J trimming: 0 bases; junction bases outside the gene matches: 6. The CDR3 DNA sequence: TGTGCCAGCAGTGGAGAGGACAGGGGCTACCAAGAGACCCAGTACTTC. Its translation is CASSGEDRGYQETQYF.

The J gene is TRBJ2-7, the V gene TRBV27; 9 positions agree with TRBD1. V shed 6 bases and J 1 base; nucleotides not matched to a gene: 10. Germline lookup yields CDR1 MNHEY and CDR2 SMNVEV (reference sequence). The CDR3 length is 16 residues. The CDR3 protein is CASSSDGTGYSYEQYV. In DNA form, the CDR3 reads TGTGCCAGCAGCTCAGACGGGACAGGGTATTCCTACGAGCAGTACGTC.

Comments on this clone: A junction end diverges from the germline sequence, so it may reflect a read error. The V and J genes are TRBV6-5 and TRBJ1-5; D call uncertain. The CDR3 contains 10 residues. The germline CDR1 and CDR2 sequences are MNHEY and SVGAGI. This CDR3 is CASAEGSLAF. The CDR3 DNA follows: TGTGCCAGCGCGGAGGGCTCATTAGCTTTT.

The V and J genes are TRBV9 and TRBJ1-4; D may be TRBD1 (5 bases). The CDR3 is made up of 20 amino acids. V gave up 3 bases and J gave up 3 bases, with 27 bases separating them. Germline V CDR1 and CDR2: SGDLS, YYNGEE. CDR3: CASSAIARAGTYMANEKLFF. The CDR3 DNA reads as TGTGCCAGCAGCGCAATAGCAAGGGCAGGGACTTACATGGCTAATGAAAAACTGTTTTTT.

This sequence joins TRBV10-3 and TRBJ2-3; 14 bases are shared with TRBD2. Per germline, CDR1 ENHRY and CDR2 SYGVKD. J gave up 2 bases and V 3 bases, and 7 bases lay outside the gene matches. The CDR3 loop spans 18 amino acids. As DNA, the CDR3 is TGTGCCATCAGTGATCCCGGGACTAGCGGGGGTTTCACAGATACGCAGTATTTT. It yields the protein CAISDPGTSGGFTDTQYF.

This chain joins TRBV7-8 and TRBJ2-7, with 8 bases lining up with TRBD2. V lost 0 bases and J lost 3; bases outside the gene matches: 4. The CDR3 length is 15 residues. CDR1 is SGHVS, CDR2 FQNEAQ, per germline. This chain's CDR3 is CASSLASGDIYEQYV. The CDR3 DNA reads TGTGCCAGCAGCTTAGCTAGCGGGGACATCTACGAGCAGTACGTC.